A single sample gave rise to the 30 T cell receptor beta chains below, sequenced in a study of CD8 T cells in Susac syndrome. Random hexamers were used to reverse transcribe an amount of 0.5 to 1 ug RNA. TCRdb fed the immunoSEQ multiplex PCR reads into MiXCR, producing one record per CDR3 protein. Here the sample spans 100,000 to 150,000 distinct CDR3 sequences, roughly 92% being singletons. Material for sequencing was CD4+ T cells from PBMCs. These receptors all come from a human donor in good health.

The chain is built from TRBV15 and TRBJ2-1, with D unresolved. The CDR3 runs 12 residues. Trimming removed 0 bases from V and 10 bases from J, with 7 bases in between. Per the germline V gene, CDR1 is LNHNV and CDR2 is YYDKDF (reference sequence). The DNA of the CDR3 is TGTGCCACCAGCAGAGACAGGCTAGAGCAGTTCTTC. Residues: CATSRDRLEQFF.

This rearrangement joins TRBV6-2 or TRBV6-3 to TRBJ1-2, with D perhaps TRBD1 (5 bases). CDR1 and CDR2 (germline): MNHEY, SVGEGT. There are 12 residues in the CDR3. V gave up 8 bases and J gave up 4 bases, with 11 bases separating them. The CDR3 is CASSREAYGYTF. The CDR3 DNA sequence: TGTGCCAGCTCCAGGGAGGCCTATGGCTACACCTTC.

V is TRBV6-6 and J is TRBJ2-5; D may match TRBD1 or TRBD2 (6 bases each). V lost 7 bases and J lost 9, with 18 bases in between. CDR3 length: 13 residues. The V gene's germline CDR1 is MNHNY and CDR2 SVGAGI (reference sequence). For the CDR3, the DNA is TGTGCCAGCACTCAAGAGGGGGGCCAGGCCCAGTACTTC. It specifies CASTQEGGQAQYF.

The V gene is TRBV20-1, the J gene TRBJ2-3; D gene uncertain. CDR3 size: 12 residues. V was pared by 1 base and J by 5 bases, with 7 bases between. The V gene's germline CDR1 is DFQATT and CDR2 SNEGSKA (reference sequence). In DNA form, the CDR3 reads TGCAGTGCTAGAGGGGATTTAGATACGCAGTATTTT. Residues: CSARGDLDTQYF.

The chain recombines TRBV20-1 with TRBJ1-5; no clear D. The CDR3 has 13 amino acids. V dropped 0 bases and J dropped 0 bases, with 3 bases sitting between them. Germline CDR1 reads DFQATT; CDR2 reads SNEGSKA (reference sequence). CDR3 region: CSAREGSNQPQHF. The DNA for the CDR3 is TGCAGTGCTAGAGAGGGTAGCAATCAGCCCCAGCATTTT.

The chain recombines TRBV19 with TRBJ2-1; D uncertain. Between the trimmed V and J ends, which lost 8 bases and 5 bases, there was a span of 10 bases. The CDR3 spans 12 residues. Germline CDR1 and CDR2: LNHDA and SQIVND (reference sequence). The CDR3 spells CASGFRDNEQFF. The DNA of the CDR3 is TGTGCCAGTGGGTTTAGGGACAATGAGCAGTTCTTC.

The gene calls are TRBV9 and TRBJ2-5; maybe TRBD2 (6 bases). The CDR3 spans 14 residues. Looked up from germline, CDR1 is SGDLS and CDR2 is YYNGEE. Trimming removed 4 bases at V and 2 bases at J, with 12 bases between. CDR3 sequence: CASSPGAGQETQYF. In nucleotides, the CDR3 is TGTGCCAGCAGCCCCGGGGCGGGGCAAGAGACCCAGTACTTC.

The chain links TRBV7-2 to TRBJ2-1, with TRBD2 matching 8 bases. The junction had 12 bases not matched to a gene; V was cut back by 4 bases and J by 7 bases. CDR3 length equals 16 residues. Germline CDR1 reads SGHTA; CDR2 reads FQGNSA. For the CDR3, the DNA is TGTGCCAGCAGCTCCCTACTAGCGGAGCCCCGAAATGAGCAGTTCTTC. This encodes CASSSLLAEPRNEQFF.

The chain has TRBV30 and TRBJ1-4, with TRBD1 matching over 8 bases. The CDR3 covers 13 residues. After removal of 1 base from V and 8 bases from J, the junction contained 3 bases not matched to a gene. Germline V gives CDR1 GTSNPN, CDR2 SVGIG (reference sequence). CDR3 nucleotide sequence: TGTGCCTGGAGTGGACAGGGGCCCGAAAAACTGTTTTTT. This sequence encodes CAWSGQGPEKLFF.

V is TRBV5-1 and J is TRBJ2-1, with 8 positions matching TRBD2. J lost 7 bases, V lost 4 bases, and 13 bases had no gene match. The CDR3 runs 16 residues. The V gene's germline CDR1 is SGHRS and CDR2 YFSETQ. CDR3 region: CASSQRPGLVRNEQFF. The CDR3, as DNA: TGCGCCAGCAGCCAGAGGCCGGGACTAGTTCGAAATGAGCAGTTCTTC.

The J gene is TRBJ1-1, the V gene TRBV12-3 or TRBV12-4, with D maybe TRBD1 (6 bases). V was clipped by 5 bases and J by 6 bases, with 19 bases between them. The CDR3 spans 15 residues. The CDR3 DNA is TGTGCCAGCAGTCCCGCGGGGGCCTCCGTAGCTGAAGCTTTCTTT. Its protein product is CASSPAGASVAEAFF.

The chain carries TRBV7-9 and TRBJ2-6; D is ambiguous. This CDR3 region has 15 residues. The germline CDR1 and CDR2 sequences are SEHNR and FQNEAQ (reference sequence). V lost 7 bases and J 0 bases, leaving 10 bases between the germline ends. Written as DNA, the CDR3 is TGTGCCAGCACCCTAGGTGGCTCTGGGGCCAACGTCCTGACTTTC. Encoded protein: CASTLGGSGANVLTF.

V is TRBV3-1 and J is TRBJ2-7; 10 bases map to TRBD2. Germline CDR1 and CDR2: LGHDT and YNNKEL (reference sequence). The CDR3 consists of 15 residues. The V gene end was trimmed by 1 base and the J gene end by 6 bases; junction bases not matched to a gene: 6. The CDR3 spells CASSQGRVAGGEQYF. The CDR3 DNA is TGTGCCAGCAGCCAAGGAAGGGTAGCGGGAGGCGAGCAGTACTTC.

The chain's CDR3 is CSATPFGVLNEQYF. The CDR3 DNA sequence: TGCAGTGCTACACCCTTCGGAGTGCTAAACGAGCAGTACTTC. The chain has TRBV20-1 and TRBJ2-7; D gene uncertain. Trimming took off 4 bases at V and 5 bases at J, with 18 bases between the two ends. CDR3 size: 14 residues. Germline lookup yields CDR1 DFQATT and CDR2 SNEGSKA (reference sequence).

The chain uses TRBV30 and TRBJ1-6; weak D call: TRBD1 (5 bases). Trimming took 2 bases from V and 3 from J, leaving 8 bases between them. Germline V gene data show CDR1 as GTSNPN and CDR2 as SVGIG (reference sequence). The CDR3 is 14 residues long. The CDR3 sequence is CAWSWGLYNSPLHF. The CDR3 DNA follows: TGTGCCTGGAGTTGGGGACTCTATAATTCACCCCTCCACTTT. Complete variable domain (other parts from reference TRBV30 and TRBJ1-6): SQTIHQWPATLVQPVGSPLSLECTVEGTSNPNLYWYRQAAGRGLQLLFYSVGIGQISSEVPQNLSASRPQDRQFILSSKKLLLSDSGFYLCAWSWGLYNSPLHFGNGTRLTVT.

The rearrangement joins TRBV12-3 or TRBV12-4 to TRBJ1-5; 9 bases match TRBD1. V lost 4 bases, J lost 2 bases, and 6 bases stayed unmatched. This CDR3 region has 16 residues. The CDR3 region is CASSYGQGPGNQPQHF. The CDR3 DNA follows: TGTGCCAGCAGTTACGGACAGGGGCCGGGCAATCAGCCCCAGCATTTT.

V is TRBV5-6 and J is TRBJ1-4; possibly TRBD1 for D (6 bases). Germline CDR1 SGHDT, CDR2 YYEEEE. This CDR3 has 16 residues. Trimming pared 3 bases from V and 1 base from J, leaving 13 bases between. The chain's CDR3 is CASSSPRGITNEKLFF. CDR3 nucleotide sequence: TGTGCCAGCAGCTCACCCAGGGGTATAACTAATGAAAAACTGTTTTTT.

This chain joins TRBV7-2 and TRBJ2-2; a weak D match, TRBD1 (6 bases). CDR1 and CDR2 from the germline V gene are SGHTA and FQGNSA. CDR3 length: 13 residues. V was clipped by 6 bases and J by 7 bases, with 12 bases between them. CDR3 residues: CASRGAGVGELFF. In DNA, the CDR3 is TGTGCCAGCAGGGGGGCAGGGGTCGGGGAGCTGTTTTTT.

The V and J genes are TRBV7-9 and TRBJ2-7, with D perhaps TRBD2 (6 bases). V lost 2 bases and J lost 3, with 14 bases in between. This CDR3 is built from 15 residues. Per the germline V gene, CDR1 is SEHNR and CDR2 is FQNEAQ (reference sequence). The CDR3 here is CASSLSAAGSYEQYF. The DNA for the CDR3 is TGTGCCAGCAGCTTATCGGCAGCGGGCAGCTACGAGCAGTACTTC.

The CDR3 region has the DNA TGTGCCAGCTCACTCACCGGGACAGCGAACACCGGGGAGCTGTTTTTT. It yields the protein CASSLTGTANTGELFF. The chain carries TRBV18 and TRBJ2-2; the match to TRBD1 covers 7 bases. Germline V CDR1 and CDR2: KGHSH, LQKENI. The J segment lost 0 bases and the V segment lost 4 bases, leaving 5 bases of the junction unmatched. The CDR3 extends over 16 amino acids.

The genes are TRBV6-4 and TRBJ1-1, with D hard to call. Deletions cut 2 bases from V and 5 bases from J, with 15 bases between. Per germline, CDR1 MRHNA and CDR2 SNTAGT. CDR3 length: 15 amino acids. The CDR3 coding sequence is TGTGCCAGCAGTGACACGGACGTAGGAAAGACTGAAGCTTTCTTT. Translating it yields CASSDTDVGKTEAFF.

The chain has TRBV12-3 or TRBV12-4 and TRBJ2-2; TRBD1 matches 10 bases. The CDR3 runs to 18 residues. The V and J ends lost 1 base and 3 bases, in that order; junction bases with no gene match: 8. Here the CDR3 DNA reads TGTGCCAGCAGTTTAGTTGGGACAGGGGTAAAATACACCGGGGAGCTGTTTTTT. It is translated as CASSLVGTGVKYTGELFF.

The chain carries TRBV29-1 and TRBJ2-2, with D perhaps assigned TRBD1 or TRBD2 (5 bases each). There are 16 residues in the CDR3. Germline V gene lookup returns CDR1 SQVTM and CDR2 ANQGSEA. Trimming stripped 4 bases from V and 2 bases from J, with 17 bases between. This CDR3 is CSVGSRDLLNTGELFF. The CDR3 region has the DNA TGCAGCGTTGGAAGTCGGGACCTTTTAAACACCGGGGAGCTGTTTTTT.

This CDR3 reads CASSLGLTSTNEKLFF. CDR3 DNA: TGTGCCAGTAGCCTGGGACTAACCTCGACTAATGAAAAACTGTTTTTT. The chain has TRBV19 and TRBJ1-4, with a weak D call TRBD1 (5 bases). CDR1 LNHDA and CDR2 SQIVND come from the germline V gene (reference sequence). The CDR3 loop spans 16 amino acids. Trimming left V 6 bases short and J 2 bases short, with 16 bases between.

The J gene is TRBJ1-1, the V gene TRBV4-2; 7 bases agree with TRBD1. Germline CDR1 reads LGHNA; CDR2 reads YNFKEQ. The ends lost 4 bases at V and 1 base at J; junction bases unmatched: 9. The CDR3 sequence is 16 residues long. CDR3 coding DNA: TGTGCCAGCAGCCCATCTTCCGGGACAGCGAACACTGAAGCTTTCTTT. Its protein is CASSPSSGTANTEAFF.

In its sample, this clonotype was seen a few times. The V and J genes are TRBV20-1 and TRBJ1-5; D unresolved. The germline V gene encodes CDR1 DFQATT and CDR2 SNEGSKA (reference sequence). The CDR3 consists of 13 residues. Between the trimmed V and J ends, which lost 3 bases and 1 base, there was a span of 7 bases. The CDR3: CSARVGSNQPQHF. DNA for the CDR3: TGCAGTGCTAGGGTAGGCAGCAATCAGCCCCAGCATTTT.

The rearrangement joins TRBV28 to TRBJ2-3, with D unclear. CDR1 MDHEN and CDR2 SYDVKM come from the germline V gene. Trimming took off 4 bases at V and 7 bases at J, with 18 bases between the two ends. This CDR3 comprises 15 residues. The CDR3 region is CASSSSVGSVHTQYF. CDR3 DNA: TGTGCCAGCAGTTCGAGTGTCGGGTCGGTTCATACGCAGTATTTT.

This chain connects TRBV9 to TRBJ1-1; D gene unclear. Trimming left V 0 bases short and J 1 base short, with 4 bases between. This CDR3 region has 13 residues. Germline loops: CDR1 SGDLS, CDR2 YYNGEE. The CDR3 nucleotides read TGTGCCAGCAGCGTAGGGGAGAACACTGAAGCTTTCTTT. Translating gives CASSVGENTEAFF. The full variable domain, in which reference TRBV9 and TRBJ1-1 provide the parts outside the CDR3, is DSGVTQTPKHLITATGQRVTLRCSPRSGDLSVYWYQQSLDQGLQFLIQYYNGEERAKGNILERFSAQQFPDLHSELNLSSLELGDSALYFCASSVGENTEAFFGQGTRLTVV.

This sequence joins TRBV30 and TRBJ2-7, with 8 nucleotides matching TRBD1. The germline CDR1 and CDR2 sequences are GTSNPN and SVGIG (reference sequence). This CDR3 spans 13 amino acids. V trimming: 5 bases; J trimming: 3 bases; junction bases outside the gene matches: 6. The CDR3 is CAWSGTGLYEQYF. As DNA, the CDR3 is TGTGCCTGGTCCGGGACAGGCCTCTACGAGCAGTACTTC.

V usage is TRBV6-5 and J usage is TRBJ2-2; D remains unclear. Germline loops: CDR1 MNHEY, CDR2 SVGAGI. V was shortened by 7 bases and J by 2 bases, with 8 bases between the two germline ends. This CDR3 has 13 amino acids. CDR3 DNA: TGTGCCAGCAACCGAGGAAACACCGGGGAGCTGTTTTTT. Protein product: CASNRGNTGELFF.